The clone carrying this T cell receptor (beta chain) appeared a single time. Its antigen is unidentified. The authors loaded 150 to 250 ng DNA, roughly 27,000 T cell genomes, into sorted-subset replicate PCRs. Sequencing used immunoSEQ multiplex PCR; TCRdb keeps in-frame clones, though not all of them. The table shows 1,500,000 or so clones, with approximately 98.5% occurring only once. The V end was cut by 4 bases, the J end by 4 bases, with 16 bases between. The CDR3 totals 15 residues. Germline lookup yields CDR1 LGHNA and CDR2 YSLEER. This sample was included in a study of shared clonotypes between healthy human individuals. About the research overall: Participating donors consisted of two women and a few men aged 18 to 49. Study conclusions and caveats: Collection of samples was limited to blood; tissue repertoires likely differ.

Division of CD4+ cells produced a CD45RA+ naive subset and a CD45RA-negative memory subset. Sequencing was performed on naive CD4+ T cells sorted from blood. Subset meaning: CD45RA+ positively selected. V usage is TRBV4-3 and J usage is TRBJ1-2; the D gene is possibly TRBD1 (5 bases). The TCR originated in a man under 40 in good health. This CDR3 reads CASSPGTLQGYGYTF. CDR3 DNA sequence: TGCGCCAGCAGCCCGGGGACCCTCCAGGGCTATGGCTACACCTTC.